One sample yielded the 5 T cell receptor beta chains listed below, sequenced in a study of cytomegalovirus exposure and HLA in healthy donors. In the PCR, 60 Vbeta and 13 Jbeta primers were used. The repertoire was sequenced with immunoSEQ multiplex PCR; TCRdb's copy has only in-frame clones and lacks some. The profile shows 90,000 to 110,000 clones, 81% of them singletons. The specimen was PBMCs. The source is a woman younger than 45 in good health and CMV-seronegative.

This clone was detected a few times. The chain uses TRBV18 and TRBJ2-3; 9 bases are a match to TRBD2. Germline CDR1 and CDR2: KGHSH and LQKENI. The CDR3 consists of 16 residues. The J segment lost 2 bases and the V segment lost 3 bases, leaving 6 bases of the junction unmatched. CDR3 residues: CASSPRLAALTDTQYF. CDR3 sequence (DNA): TGTGCCAGCTCACCTCGACTAGCGGCCCTCACAGATACGCAGTATTTT.

The J gene is TRBJ2-3, the V gene TRBV9; D is unresolved. Germline CDR1 is SGDLS and CDR2 is YYNGEE. With 2 bases removed from V and 4 bases from J, the gap between germline ends came to 8 bases. This CDR3 has 13 amino acids. CDR3 loop: CASSVQLPDTQYF. In DNA form, the CDR3 reads TGTGCCAGCAGCGTCCAGTTACCAGATACGCAGTATTTT.

This clone is a singleton in its sample. An end of the junction differs from the germline gene, which may be a read error. The V and J genes are TRBV5-5 and TRBJ2-1; possible D gene TRBD2, 6 bases. Germline assignment: CDR1 SGHKS and CDR2 YYEKEE (reference sequence). The CDR3 is made up of 14 amino acids. The CDR3 bases are TGTGCCAGCAGCTTTCGGCTAGCGTCTCCGGAGCAGCTCTTC. Translating gives CASSFRLASPEQLF. The whole variable domain, filled in from reference TRBV5-5 and TRBJ2-1, reads DAGVTQSPTHLIKTRGQQVTLRCSPISGHKSVSWYQQVLGQGPQFIFQYYEKEERGRGNFPDRFSARQFPNYSSELNVNALLLGDSALYLCASSFRLASPEQLFGPGTRLTVL.

The gene calls are TRBV6-1 and TRBJ1-2, with TRBD1 as a possible D gene (6 bases). The V gene's germline CDR1 is MNHNS and CDR2 SASEGT. This CDR3 region has 15 residues. Between the trimmed V and J ends, which lost 2 bases and 8 bases, there was a span of 18 bases. CDR3: CASSESPGVVKGYTF. As DNA, the CDR3 is TGTGCCAGCAGTGAATCCCCAGGGGTGGTGAAAGGCTACACCTTC.

In DNA form, the CDR3 reads TGTGCCAGCAACTCGGGGACAGGGGGCTACGAGCAGTACTTC. It encodes CASNSGTGGYEQYF. The chain combines TRBV6-5 with TRBJ2-5, with 11 bases fitting TRBD1. Judging by the DNA end, TRBJ2-7 fits better; the J call may be wrong. Germline V gene sequence: CDR1 MNHEY, CDR2 SVGAGI. The CDR3 loop spans 14 amino acids.